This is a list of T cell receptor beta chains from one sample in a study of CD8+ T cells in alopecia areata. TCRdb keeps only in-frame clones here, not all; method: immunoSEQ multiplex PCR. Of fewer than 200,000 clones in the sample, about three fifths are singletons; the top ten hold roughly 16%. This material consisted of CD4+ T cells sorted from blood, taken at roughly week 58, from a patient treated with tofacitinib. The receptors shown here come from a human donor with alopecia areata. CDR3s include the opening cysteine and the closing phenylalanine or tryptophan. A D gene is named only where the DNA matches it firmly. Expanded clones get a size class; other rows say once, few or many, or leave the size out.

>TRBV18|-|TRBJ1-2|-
TGTGCCAGCTCACCAGAGTCCAGGGACTATGGCTACACCTTC
CASSPESRDYGYTF
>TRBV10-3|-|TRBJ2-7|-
TGTGCCATCAGTGAAGGGTACGAGCAGTACTTC
CAISEGYEQYF
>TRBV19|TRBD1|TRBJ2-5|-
TGTGCCAGTAGTGCCGACAGGGTGGGAGAGACCCAGTACTTC
CASSADRVGETQYF
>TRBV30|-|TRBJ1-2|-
TGTGCCTGGAGATGGGACACCGCTAACTATGGCTACACCTTC
CAWRWDTANYGYTF
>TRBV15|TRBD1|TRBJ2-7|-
TGTGCCACCAGCCGATGGACAGGGGGCCGCGAGCAGTACTTC
CATSRWTGGREQYF
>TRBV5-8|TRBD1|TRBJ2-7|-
TGTGCCAGCAGCAGGGGACAGGGGGCCTACGAGCAGTACTTC
CASSRGQGAYEQYF
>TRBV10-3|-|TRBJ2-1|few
TGTGCCATCAGTGATTCGGGGGGAGACAGGGCGACGCATGAGCAGTTCTTC
CAISDSGGDRATHEQFF
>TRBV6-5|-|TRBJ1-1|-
TGTGCCAGCAGTTACGGGATAGGGAACACTGAAGCTTTCTTT
CASSYGIGNTEAFF
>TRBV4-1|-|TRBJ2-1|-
TGCGCCAGCAGCCGGGCGGAGGGGTCCTACAATGAGCAGTTCTTC
CASSRAEGSYNEQFF
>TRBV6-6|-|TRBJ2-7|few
TGTGCCAGCAGTCGGGAAATTCCCTACGAGCAGTACTTC
CASSREIPYEQYF
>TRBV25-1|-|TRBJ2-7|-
TGTGCCAGCAGTGCCACCGGGACAAGGGACGAGCAGTACTTC
CASSATGTRDEQYF
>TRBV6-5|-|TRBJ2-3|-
TGTGCCAGCAGTTACTGGCAGGGTGGAACAGATACGCAGTATTTT
CASSYWQGGTDTQYF
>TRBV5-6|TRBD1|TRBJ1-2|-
TGTGCCAGCAGCTTGTGGACAGGGGACTACACCTTC
CASSLWTGDYTF
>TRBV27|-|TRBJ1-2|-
TGTGCCAGCAGTCCCGGGACCGATAGAAACTATGGCTACACCTTC
CASSPGTDRNYGYTF
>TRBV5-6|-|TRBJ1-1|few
TGTGCCAGCAGCTTCACTACAGGGGAAGCTTTCTTT
CASSFTTGEAFF
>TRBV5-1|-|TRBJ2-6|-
TGCGCCAGCAGCCCCTCCCGGCGATCTGGGGCCAACGTCCTGACTTTC
CASSPSRRSGANVLTF
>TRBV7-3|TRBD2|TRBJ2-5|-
TGTGCCAGCAGCGTTAGCGGGGGGTACCAAGAGACCCAGTACTTC
CASSVSGGYQETQYF
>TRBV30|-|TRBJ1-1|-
TGTGCCTGGAGTCGCCGTCTGGGGCAGGGGAACACTGAAGCTTTCTTT
CAWSRRLGQGNTEAFF